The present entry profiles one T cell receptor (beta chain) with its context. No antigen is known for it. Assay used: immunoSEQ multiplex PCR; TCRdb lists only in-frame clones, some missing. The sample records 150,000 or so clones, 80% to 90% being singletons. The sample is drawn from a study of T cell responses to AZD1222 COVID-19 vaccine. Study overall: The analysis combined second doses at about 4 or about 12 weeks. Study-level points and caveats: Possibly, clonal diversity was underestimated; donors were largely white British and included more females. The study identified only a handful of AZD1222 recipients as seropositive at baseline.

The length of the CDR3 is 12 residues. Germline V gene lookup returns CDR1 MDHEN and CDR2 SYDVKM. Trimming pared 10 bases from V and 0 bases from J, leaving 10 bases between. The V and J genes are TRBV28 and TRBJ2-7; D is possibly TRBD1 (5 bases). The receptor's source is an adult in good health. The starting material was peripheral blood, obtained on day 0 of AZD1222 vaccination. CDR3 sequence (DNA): TGTGCCACCACAGGCTACTCCTACGAGCAGTACTTC. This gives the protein CATTGYSYEQYF.